Here is one T cell receptor beta chain with its context. As yet, its antigen is unknown. Collection of lesional scalp punch biopsies and peripheral blood was performed in alopecia areata patients. This sample was included in a study of CD8+ T cells in alopecia areata. General observations from the study: Normal skin contains resident alphabeta T cells, and these are also sequenced in scalp samples. Affected scalp, especially in alopecia totalis/universalis, had a higher clonality than normal scalp did.

RNA extraction and reverse transcription yielded cDNA as sequencing template. Generated by immunoSEQ multiplex PCR, the TCRdb table keeps only in-frame clones and is missing some. Among roughly 30,000 clones, about three fifths were seen once, and the ten largest hold roughly 18%. This clonotype was sampled from a human donor with alopecia areata. Material: NKG2D-high CD8+ T cells sorted from blood.

The CDR3 protein is CASSFRDYHNEQFF. CDR3 coding DNA: TGTGCCAGCAGCTTCCGGGACTACCACAATGAGCAGTTCTTC. V is TRBV13 and J is TRBJ2-1, with 7 bases that match TRBD2. The germline gives CDR1 PRHDT, CDR2 FYEKMQ (reference sequence). CDR3 size: 14 residues. V dropped 3 bases and J dropped 5; count of bases not matched to a gene: 4.